The 27 T cell receptor beta chains listed next were all sequenced from one sample in a study of beta chain features in type 1 diabetes. The authors reverse transcribed all of the isolated RNA, so sequencing captured expressed TCRB transcripts. The assay was immunoSEQ multiplex PCR, and TCRdb's table has in-frame clones only and misses some. This table holds 200,000 to 250,000 clones, over 65% found once. The sequenced sample was naive CD4+ T cells from blood. The receptors shown here come from a man under 40 in good health.

The chain employs TRBV5-1 and TRBJ2-1, with 10 bases matching TRBD2. From germline, CDR1 is SGHRS and CDR2 YFSETQ. V lost 2 bases, J lost 6 bases, and 8 bases stayed unmatched. This CDR3 contains 16 residues. The CDR3 bases are TGCGCCAGCAGCTTAGGACTAAGCGGGGGGGCCAATGAGCAGTTCTTC. Encoded protein: CASSLGLSGGANEQFF. Filled out from reference TRBV5-1 and TRBJ2-1, the complete variable domain reads KAGVTQTPRYLIKTRGQQVTLSCSPISGHRSVSWYQQTPGQGLQFLFEYFSETQRNKGNFPGRFSGRQFSNSRSEMNVSTLELGDSALYLCASSLGLSGGANEQFFGPGTRLTVL.

The chain employs TRBV6-5 and TRBJ2-1; 11 bases agree with TRBD2. The germline CDR1 and CDR2 sequences are MNHEY and SVGAGI. The CDR3 covers 15 residues. V was clipped by 7 bases and J by 3 bases; unmatched bases: 5. The CDR3 bases are TGTGCCAGCACCCGAGGGACTAGCGGCTACAATGAGCAGTTCTTC. It is translated as CASTRGTSGYNEQFF.

This clone has only a few counts. The V gene is TRBV10-3, the J gene TRBJ1-2; 8 nucleotides match TRBD1. The CDR3 covers 13 residues. The germline gives CDR1 ENHRY, CDR2 SYGVKD. The V gene end was trimmed by 9 bases and the J gene end by 4 bases; junction bases not matched to a gene: 7. CDR3 amino acids: CAMGRDRSYGYTF. The CDR3 DNA is TGTGCCATGGGAAGGGACAGGAGCTATGGCTACACCTTC.

This clone was found a few times. The rearrangement joins TRBV2 to TRBJ2-3, with TRBD2 matching over 10 bases. Germline-derived CDR1 and CDR2 are SNHLY and FYNNEI. V lost 5 bases, J lost 0 bases, and 2 bases stayed unmatched. This CDR3 contains 15 residues. CDR3 region: CASSTSGASTDTQYF. CDR3 bases: TGTGCCAGCAGTACTAGCGGGGCAAGCACAGATACGCAGTATTTT.

V gene TRBV20-1 combines with J gene TRBJ2-7; D gene unclear. The CDR3 sequence is 11 residues long. CDR1 is DFQATT and CDR2 is SNEGSKA in the germline V gene (reference sequence). V was clipped by 6 bases and J by 0 bases, with 6 bases between them. As DNA, the CDR3 is TGCAGTGCCCTCGCCTCCTACGAGCAGTACTTC. The encoded protein is CSALASYEQYF.

This clone was detected only a few times. The chain has TRBV29-1 and TRBJ2-2; no reliable D call. This CDR3 has 13 amino acids. Germline CDR1 SQVTM, CDR2 ANQGSEA. The V and J ends lost 4 bases and 6 bases respectively, with 12 bases between them. The CDR3 DNA is TGCAGCGTTGTGGTGGCACCCCCCGGGGAGCTGTTTTTT. Its translation is CSVVVAPPGELFF.

This chain links TRBV18 with TRBJ1-1; 7 nucleotides match TRBD1. This CDR3 comprises 15 residues. The germline V gene has CDR1 KGHSH and CDR2 LQKENI. Losses at the gene ends were 5 bases for V and 3 bases for J; bases not matched to a gene: 9. CDR3 DNA sequence: TGTGCCAGCTCAGCCCAGAGACAGGGTCACACTGAAGCTTTCTTT. The encoded protein is CASSAQRQGHTEAFF.

This chain uses TRBV28 with TRBJ2-2, with D hard to call. Germline lookup yields CDR1 MDHEN and CDR2 SYDVKM. V shed 4 bases and J shed 5 bases, with 5 bases lying between them. The CDR3 has 12 amino acids. The CDR3 here is CASSSETGELFF. The CDR3 nucleotides read TGTGCCAGCAGTTCGGAAACCGGGGAGCTGTTTTTT.

In DNA form, the CDR3 reads TGTGCCAGCAGCTCCCTGGCAGATACGCAGTATTTT. Residues: CASSSLADTQYF. The chain couples TRBV11-2 to TRBJ2-3; no definite D call. The CDR3 runs to 12 residues. Per germline, CDR1 SGHAT and CDR2 FQNNGV. V lost 4 bases and J lost 4, with 6 bases in between.

The V gene is TRBV30, the J gene TRBJ1-1, with TRBD1 as a possible D gene (5 bases). CDR3 length: 15 amino acids. Germline V gives CDR1 GTSNPN, CDR2 SVGIG (reference sequence). The ends were cut back, 3 bases at V and 1 base at J, with 15 bases in the middle. The CDR3 region has the DNA TGTGCCTGGAGGGGAGACCTCGGGGGGAACACTGAAGCTTTCTTT. Its translation is CAWRGDLGGNTEAFF.

This sequence joins TRBV30 and TRBJ2-1; D not resolved. The V gene lost 1 base and the J gene lost 6 bases, with 7 bases spanning the gap. CDR1 is GTSNPN, CDR2 SVGIG, per germline (reference sequence). The CDR3 has 12 residues. DNA of the CDR3: TGTGCCTGGAGTGCCTCATTCAATGAGCAGTTCTTC. Amino acids: CAWSASFNEQFF.

V gene TRBV4-3 combines with J gene TRBJ2-7; D might be TRBD2 (6 bases). Germline loops: CDR1 LGHNA, CDR2 YSLEER. The CDR3 loop spans 11 amino acids. Trimming removed 8 bases at V and 8 bases at J, with 13 bases between. The CDR3 DNA is TGCGCCAGCGCGGGGAGAGGGAAGCAGTACTTC. It encodes CASAGRGKQYF.

The genes are TRBV29-1 and TRBJ1-2; D uncertain. V gave up 6 bases and J gave up 4 bases, with 18 bases separating them. Germline V lookup: CDR1 SQVTM, CDR2 ANQGSEA. The CDR3 has 14 residues. The CDR3 protein is CSVGTHTAGYGYTF. CDR3 DNA sequence: TGCAGCGTGGGTACGCATACTGCTGGCTATGGCTACACCTTC.

The chain combines TRBV28 with TRBJ2-7, with a possible D match to TRBD2 (5 bases). The CDR3 spans 15 residues. Germline V gives CDR1 MDHEN, CDR2 SYDVKM. The V and J ends lost 2 bases and 6 bases respectively, with 17 bases between them. The CDR3 is CASSLTALGGSEQYF. In nucleotides, the CDR3 is TGTGCCAGCAGTTTAACCGCTTTGGGTGGGAGCGAGCAGTACTTC.

This clone was observed a few times. The J gene is TRBJ2-3, the V gene TRBV30, with 8 bases matching TRBD2. The V gene's germline CDR1 is GTSNPN and CDR2 SVGIG (reference sequence). This CDR3 is 15 amino acids long. Unmatched junction bases numbered 5, after V lost 0 bases and J lost 3 bases. This chain's CDR3 is CAWSVGGGRTDTQYF. In DNA form, the CDR3 reads TGTGCCTGGAGTGTCGGGGGGGGCCGGACAGATACGCAGTATTTT.

This sequence joins TRBV29-1 and TRBJ2-7; 10 bases are a match to TRBD2. Germline CDR1 and CDR2: SQVTM and ANQGSEA. Germline trimming cut 4 bases from V and 3 bases from J; bases unmatched to any gene: 9. This CDR3 has 15 amino acids. The CDR3 DNA reads TGCAGCGTTGGTTGGCGGCTAGCGGGAGACTACGAGCAGTACTTC. Amino acid sequence: CSVGWRLAGDYEQYF.

V and J are TRBV4-1 and TRBJ2-4, with D uncertain. Germline V lookup: CDR1 MGHRA, CDR2 YSYEKL. The CDR3 runs 17 residues. The ends were cut back, 1 base at V and 1 base at J, with 14 bases in the middle. Here the CDR3 DNA reads TGCGCCAGCAGCCAAGGGCAGCCCTATGGTGCCAAAAACATTCAGTACTTC. It codes for CASSQGQPYGAKNIQYF.

Turning to this clone: Within the sample, other DNA sequences also encode this same CDR3. V usage is TRBV9 and J usage is TRBJ2-5; 10 positions match TRBD1. Germline V lookup: CDR1 SGDLS, CDR2 YYNGEE. V shed 0 bases, J shed 1 base, and the junction held 0 bases outside the gene matches. This CDR3 has 15 residues. The CDR3 region has the DNA TGTGCCAGCAGCGTAGGGGACAGGGGCCAAGAGACCCAGTACTTC. Encoded protein: CASSVGDRGQETQYF.

The chain is built from TRBV30 and TRBJ2-3; 8 positions match TRBD2. Germline V gene lookup returns CDR1 GTSNPN and CDR2 SVGIG (reference sequence). J gave up 2 bases and V 0 bases, and 4 bases lay outside the gene matches. The CDR3 sequence is 15 residues long. CDR3 in DNA: TGTGCCTGGAGTGTCAGTAGCGGGGCCACAGATACGCAGTATTTT. Its protein is CAWSVSSGATDTQYF.

This clone was found a few times. The sample holds other DNA sequences that translate to the same CDR3. The gene calls are TRBV30 and TRBJ2-7, with D uncertain. Deletions cut 0 bases from V and 3 bases from J, with 3 bases between. CDR1 is GTSNPN, CDR2 SVGIG, per germline (reference sequence). The CDR3 is 11 residues long. As DNA, the CDR3 is TGTGCCTGGAGTGTCCTCTACGAGCAGTACTTC. Amino acid sequence: CAWSVLYEQYF.

The chain recombines TRBV29-1 with TRBJ2-2; 8 nucleotides agree with TRBD1. CDR3 size: 17 residues. Germline lookup yields CDR1 SQVTM and CDR2 ANQGSEA. Unmatched junction bases numbered 15, after V lost 4 bases and J lost 5 bases. The CDR3 DNA is TGCAGCGTTGGTCCACTCTATACAGGGGGTGAGACCGGGGAGCTGTTTTTT. Amino acids: CSVGPLYTGGETGELFF.

This chain links TRBV18 with TRBJ2-1; 14 bases agree with TRBD2. The CDR3 consists of 14 residues. V lost 3 bases, J lost 15 bases, and 7 bases stayed unmatched. CDR1 is KGHSH and CDR2 is LQKENI in the germline V gene. The CDR3 spells CASSPGLAGGQGFF. CDR3 in DNA: TGTGCCAGCTCACCTGGACTAGCGGGAGGCCAGGGGTTCTTC.

This rearrangement joins TRBV2 to TRBJ2-7; D might be TRBD1 (5 bases). This CDR3 has 13 amino acids. Germline V lookup: CDR1 SNHLY, CDR2 FYNNEI. V was pared by 7 bases and J by 6 bases, with 16 bases between. The CDR3 spells CASTPSRAGEQYF. CDR3 nucleotide sequence: TGTGCCAGCACGCCGAGCAGGGCTGGCGAGCAGTACTTC.

This clone came up a few times. The chain couples TRBV30 to TRBJ1-5; D is perhaps TRBD1 (6 bases). The CDR3 totals 14 residues. Germline V gives CDR1 GTSNPN, CDR2 SVGIG (reference sequence). Trimming left V 2 bases short and J 2 bases short, with 10 bases between. The CDR3 DNA reads TGTGCCTGGAGTTTTCCAGGGGGCAATCAGCCCCAGCATTTT. Translating it yields CAWSFPGGNQPQHF.

This chain connects TRBV30 to TRBJ1-1, with a possible D match to TRBD1 (5 bases). The CDR3 totals 13 residues. From germline, CDR1 is GTSNPN and CDR2 SVGIG (reference sequence). V was shortened by 7 bases and J by 4 bases, with 16 bases between the two germline ends. CDR3 in amino acids: CALGSRVGTEAFF. CDR3 DNA sequence: TGTGCCTTAGGAAGCAGGGTAGGCACTGAAGCTTTCTTT.

V and J are TRBV29-1 and TRBJ2-3; D may be TRBD2 (6 bases). Trimming took 6 bases from V and 6 from J, leaving 22 bases between them. There are 15 residues in the CDR3. CDR1 SQVTM and CDR2 ANQGSEA come from the germline V gene. DNA for the CDR3: TGCAGCGTGCTGCCCTCAGGCGGGGCCGGGGATACGCAGTATTTT. Translation: CSVLPSGGAGDTQYF.

This clone was recorded a few times. The chain employs TRBV19 and TRBJ2-2; D is uncertain. Deletions cut 7 bases from V and 3 bases from J, with 9 bases between. The CDR3 totals 13 residues. CDR1 is LNHDA, CDR2 SQIVND, per germline (reference sequence). This CDR3 is CASIRVDTGELFF. The CDR3 bases are TGTGCCAGTATTAGGGTTGACACCGGGGAGCTGTTTTTT.